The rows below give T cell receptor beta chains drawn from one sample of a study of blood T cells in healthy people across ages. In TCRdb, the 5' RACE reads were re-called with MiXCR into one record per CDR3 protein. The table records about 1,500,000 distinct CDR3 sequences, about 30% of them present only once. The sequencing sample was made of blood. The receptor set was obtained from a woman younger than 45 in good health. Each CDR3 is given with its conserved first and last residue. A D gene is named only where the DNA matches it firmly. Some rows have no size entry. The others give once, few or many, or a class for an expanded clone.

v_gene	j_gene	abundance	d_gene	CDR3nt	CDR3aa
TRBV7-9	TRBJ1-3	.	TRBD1	TGTGCCAGCAGCAGCGGTAGTGGACAGGGGGTGGACACCATATATTTT	CASSSGSGQGVDTIYF
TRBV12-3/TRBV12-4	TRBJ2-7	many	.	TGTGCCAGCAGCTATCGGACCTCGGTCGAGCAGTACTTC	CASSYRTSVEQYF
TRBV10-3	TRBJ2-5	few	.	TGTGCCATCAGTGAGTCGGCAGTGGGAGAGACCCAGTACTTC	CAISESAVGETQYF
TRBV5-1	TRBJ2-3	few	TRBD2	TGCGCCAGCAGCGCGGGACTAGCCGTAGATACGCAGTATTTT	CASSAGLAVDTQYF
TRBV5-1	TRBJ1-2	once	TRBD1	TGCGCCAGCAAACCAGGGGGCATCGGGGATGGCTACACCTTC	CASKPGGIGDGYTF
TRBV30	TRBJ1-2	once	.	TGTGCCTGGACACCGGGACGGGGGTTGAATGGCTACACCTTC	CAWTPGRGLNGYTF
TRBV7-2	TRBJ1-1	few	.	TGTGCCAGCAGCTCCTATTCAGGGCACACTGAAGCTTTCTTT	CASSSYSGHTEAFF
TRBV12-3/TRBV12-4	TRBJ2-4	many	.	TGTGCCAGCAGTTCCGGTGACACTAAAAACATTCAGTACTTC	CASSSGDTKNIQYF
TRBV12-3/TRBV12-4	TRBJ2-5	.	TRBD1	TGTGCCAGCAGTTCCCTACCTCCGGACAGGTCCGAGACCCAGTACTTC	CASSSLPPDRSETQYF
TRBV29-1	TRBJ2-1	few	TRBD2	TGCAGCGTTGCAGGCCCGAGCGGGAGTACCTACAATGAGCAGTTCTTC	CSVAGPSGSTYNEQFF
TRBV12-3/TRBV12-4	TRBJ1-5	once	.	TGTGCCAGCAGTCCCTGGGGACAAGGCAATCAGCCCCAGCATTTT	CASSPWGQGNQPQHF
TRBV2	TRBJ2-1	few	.	TGTGCCAGCAGTGAACGCGCTTCTGGCAATGAGCAGTTCTTC	CASSERASGNEQFF
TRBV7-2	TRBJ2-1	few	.	TGTGCCAGCAGCCTTCTTACGGGAGACTTCTCGTTCTTC	CASSLLTGDFSFF
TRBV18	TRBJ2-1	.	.	TGTGCCAGCTCACCGTTGGACGCCGGGCTGGACAATGAGCAGTTCTTC	CASSPLDAGLDNEQFF
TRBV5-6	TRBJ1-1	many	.	TGTGCCAGCACCCGGGACACAGGAAGGGATTATATCACTGAAGCTTTCTTT	CASTRDTGRDYITEAFF
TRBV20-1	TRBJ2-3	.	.	TGCAGTGCTGGGCCCCCGGGGCAGCCAGATACGCAGTATTTT	CSAGPPGQPDTQYF
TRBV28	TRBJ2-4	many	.	TGTGCCAGCAGTTCTCAAAACATTCAGTACTTC	CASSSQNIQYF
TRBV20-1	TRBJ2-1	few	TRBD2	TGCAGTGCTCGGACTAGCGGGGTCCTCAATGAGCAGTTCTTC	CSARTSGVLNEQFF
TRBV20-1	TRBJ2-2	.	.	TGCAGTGCTAGAGCCGAGGGTCGGGCGTCCACCGGGGAGCTGTTTTTT	CSARAEGRASTGELFF
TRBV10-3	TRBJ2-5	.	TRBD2	TGTGCCATCAGTGAGGTACTAGCGGGAAAAGAGACCCAGTACTTC	CAISEVLAGKETQYF
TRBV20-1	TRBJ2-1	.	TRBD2	TGCAGTGCTGAAGGAGTTAGCGGGGGTCATCCCTACAATGAGCAGTTCTTC	CSAEGVSGGHPYNEQFF
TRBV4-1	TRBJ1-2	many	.	TGCGCCAGCAGCCAAGAACCCAGCCCCTATGGCTACACCTTC	CASSQEPSPYGYTF
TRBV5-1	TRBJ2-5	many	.	TGCGCCAGCGCCTACCAGACTCCCAAAGAGACCCAGTACTTC	CASAYQTPKETQYF
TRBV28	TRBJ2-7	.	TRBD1	TGTGCCAGCACGCCCCAGAGGACAGGGTCGTACGAGCAGTACTTC	CASTPQRTGSYEQYF
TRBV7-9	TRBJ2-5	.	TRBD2	TGTGCCAGCAGTTCAATTCAAACTAGCGGCCAAGAGACCCAGTACTTC	CASSSIQTSGQETQYF
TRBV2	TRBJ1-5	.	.	TGTGCCAGCAGTGGGCAGGGCCGGGGGCCCCAGCATTTT	CASSGQGRGPQHF
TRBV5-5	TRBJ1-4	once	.	TGTGCCAGCAGCCTTGACAATATTGAAGGAAAACTGTTTTTT	CASSLDNIEGKLFF
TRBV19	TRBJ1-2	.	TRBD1	TGTGCCAGTAGTCACGCAACAGGGGGCTATGGCTACACCTTC	CASSHATGGYGYTF
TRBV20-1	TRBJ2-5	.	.	TGCAGTGCTCCCGGTTCCGTTAGTTTAGCCGTCGGGACCCAGTACTTC	CSAPGSVSLAVGTQYF
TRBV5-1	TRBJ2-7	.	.	TGCGCCAGCAGCCCCGACGGGCCTGGCGAGCAGTACTTC	CASSPDGPGEQYF
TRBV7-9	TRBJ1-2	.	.	TGTGCCAGCAGCTTAGCGCCGGGCAGGGTGAATGGCTACACCTTC	CASSLAPGRVNGYTF
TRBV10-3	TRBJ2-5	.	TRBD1	TGTGCCATCAGTGAGAGGGGACAGGGTCGGGGAGAGACCCAGTACTTC	CAISERGQGRGETQYF
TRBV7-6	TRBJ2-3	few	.	TGTGCCAGCAGCTTAGTCCCTAGCGTCGATACGCAGTATTTT	CASSLVPSVDTQYF
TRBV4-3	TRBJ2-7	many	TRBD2	TGCGCCAGCAGTTCCTGGCGGGAGGGGGCGCAGTACTTC	CASSSWREGAQYF
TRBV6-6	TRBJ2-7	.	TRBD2	TGTGCCTGCAGTTCGTCAGCGGGAGGGTCCTACGAGCAGTACTTC	CACSSSAGGSYEQYF
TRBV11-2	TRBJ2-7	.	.	TGTGCCAGCAGCCAATTCCAGGGGTCCTCCGCTTACGAGCAGTACTTC	CASSQFQGSSAYEQYF